This TCR beta chain emerged from a study of T cell responses to AZD1222 COVID-19 vaccine. The wider study: Second doses that came at about 4 or about 12 weeks were put together. Findings and limits, study-wide: CD4 TCRs covered the whole spike, strongest at regions 160-218 and 743-854. Repertoires were collected only later (after the peak T cell response had occurred). Clonal diversity was possibly underestimated; the donors were predominantly white British and more often female.

This CDR3 region has 17 residues. The germline V gene has CDR1 SGHDN and CDR2 FVKESK. Trimming shortened V by 1 base and J by 3 bases, and 16 bases separated the two germline ends. Clones were read by immunoSEQ multiplex PCR, and TCRdb kept only the in-frame ones, dropping some. The sample lists approximately 130,000 clones, roughly 93% occurring once. With respect to this clone: Its antigen is as yet unknown.

The input for sequencing was peripheral blood, taken on day 0 of AZD1222 vaccination. The chain combines TRBV14 with TRBJ2-4; TRBD2 might be the D (7 bases). This receptor was obtained from an adult in good health. The CDR3 DNA follows: TGTGCCAGCAGCCAAGGCCCGGGGGGCGCGTTCAAAAACATTCAGTACTTC. It codes for CASSQGPGGAFKNIQYF.